The 6 T cell receptor beta chains listed next were all sequenced from one sample in a study of blood T cell repertoires in COVID-19 (dated by TCRdb to about 2020). To prepare the library, the immunoSEQ multiplex PCR assay was applied. The immuneACCESS repertoire file appears here via TCRdb, limited to in-frame rearrangements. These files lack a portion of the clones; in checked studies, under half of the deficit traces to unresolved V genes, and the cause of the others is not known. For this sample the table gives about 360,000 clones, of which around 87% were detected only once. In total, the top ten clones hold 1% to 1.5% of the sample. The sample consisted of PBMCs or T cells enriched from blood (not recorded which). These receptors came from a man younger than 45 who had recovered from COVID-19.

The chain links TRBV2 to TRBJ1-5; 7 bases agree with TRBD1. CDR1 and CDR2 from the germline V gene are SNHLY and FYNNEI. The CDR3 is 15 amino acids. Losses at the gene ends were 6 bases for V and 0 bases for J; bases not matched to a gene: 5. The CDR3 reads CASRGDSLSNQPQHF. The DNA of the CDR3 is TGTGCCAGCAGGGGGGACAGCCTTAGCAATCAGCCCCAGCATTTT.

V usage is TRBV20-1 and J usage is TRBJ2-1; 7 bases fit TRBD1. Germline V gene data show CDR1 as DFQATT and CDR2 as SNEGSKA (reference sequence). The V gene end was trimmed by 3 bases and the J gene end by 8 bases; junction bases not matched to a gene: 13. The CDR3 covers 15 residues. The CDR3 reads CSASSPRGPGDEQFF. The CDR3 DNA reads as TGCAGTGCTAGTAGTCCGAGGGGGCCTGGGGATGAGCAGTTCTTC.

The chain combines TRBV3-1 (or the pseudogene TRBV3-2) with TRBJ1-4; TRBD1 agrees at 7 bases. Germline CDR1 LGHDT, CDR2 YNNKEL (reference sequence). The CDR3 covers 16 residues. V trimming: 0 bases; J trimming: 0 bases; junction bases outside the gene matches: 1. CDR3 loop: CASSQDRGATNEKLFF. CDR3 nucleotides: TGTGCCAGCAGCCAAGACAGGGGGGCAACTAATGAAAAACTGTTTTTT.

The chain combines TRBV4-2 with TRBJ2-2; a weak D match, TRBD1 (6 bases). The germline V gene has CDR1 LGHNA and CDR2 YNFKEQ. Trimming removed 0 bases from V and 4 bases from J, with 21 bases in between. This CDR3 comprises 19 residues. In DNA form, the CDR3 reads TGTGCCAGCAGCCAAGATACCATCATATACAGGGTTAGCACCGGGGAGCTGTTTTTT. As protein: CASSQDTIIYRVSTGELFF.

The CDR3 region has the DNA TGTGCCAGCAGCTCCGGGAGCCACTACGAGCAGTACTTC. This codes for CASSSGSHYEQYF. The rearrangement joins TRBV11-2 to TRBJ2-7, with D possibly matching TRBD2 (6 bases). Germline V CDR1 and CDR2: SGHAT, FQNNGV. The CDR3 is 13 residues long. With 4 bases removed from V and 3 bases from J, the gap between germline ends came to 10 bases. Combining the CDR3 with reference TRBV11-2 and TRBJ2-7 gives the whole variable domain EAGVAQSPRYKIIEKRQSVAFWCNPISGHATLYWYQQILGQGPKLLIQFQNNGVVDDSQLPKDRFSAERLKGVDSTLKIQPAKLEDSAVYLCASSSGSHYEQYFGPGTRLTVT.

CDR3 sequence reads: CASSSGQGSYNSPLHF. CDR3 in DNA: TGTGCCAGCAGCTCCGGACAGGGGAGCTATAATTCACCCCTCCACTTT. This sequence joins TRBV7-9 and TRBJ1-6, with TRBD1 matching over 9 bases. With 4 bases clipped from V and 3 bases from J, the junction kept 4 bases outside the gene matches. CDR3 length: 16 residues. The V gene's germline CDR1 is SEHNR and CDR2 FQNEAQ (reference sequence).